This TCR beta chain was observed in a study of Ad26.COV2.S vaccination and SARS-CoV-2 variants. Study in general: A COV1001 Ad26.COV2.S trial-arm participant provided the sample.

The treatment is: roughly 19 received Ad26.COV2.S at low or high dose, single or two shots; 5 received placebo; per-sample allocation not given. Each sample was drawn 63 days after the first injection (of vaccine or placebo). It was Wuhan-strain SARS-CoV-2 spike that the Ad26 vaccine vector expressed. Profiling relied on immunoSEQ multiplex PCR, and the TCRdb table lists in-frame clones only, not all of them. The sample lists about 250,000 clones; about 87% were seen once. The TCR was taken from a person aged 18 to 59 who received the Ad26.COV2.S COVID-19 vaccine or a placebo. The material was peripheral blood, obtained in a trial of Ad26.COV2.S vaccine versus placebo.

CDR3 in DNA: TGTGCCAGCTCACCGGACGGACTTGGACAGCTTTCCTACGAGCAGTACTTC. Translating gives CASSPDGLGQLSYEQYF. The rearrangement uses TRBV18 and TRBJ2-7, with D possibly being TRBD1 (6 bases). V was shortened by 3 bases and J by 1 base, with 19 bases between the two germline ends. The germline gives CDR1 KGHSH, CDR2 LQKENI. The CDR3 is made up of 17 amino acids.